Here is one TCR beta chain with its context. Its antigen specificity is not known. Base qualities are not at hand, and no much larger clone is one base apart. The data belong to a study of blood T cell repertoires in COVID-19 (dated by TCRdb to 2020 to 2022). Study-level background: The collaborator samples originated in the United States, Italy and Spain and spanned the acute and convalescent phases of COVID-19. Where HLA class I and class II types were available, the types were taken from metadata supplied by the sample provider, not from assay-based typing. Deeply sampled blood TCRbeta repertoires from subjects exposed to, actively infected with, or recovered from COVID-19 were included in the dataset. Nearly every sample came with metadata listing a de-identified subject ID, COVID-19 status, age in years and sex. The prospective study material was composed of cDNA or gDNA derived from T cells, B-cell-depleted T cells, or PBMCs. Samples came from the ongoing ImmuneRACE study (first 160 participants) plus 1,254 subjects from 6 global collaborators. A freely available public database, intended as a resource for researchers studying the immune response to SARS-CoV-2, is where the repertoires were released. General conclusions and limits of the study: The quantity of clinical and demographic metadata differed by source and by participant and was supplied without curation.

Enrolling through a virtual design, the prospective study's participants ranged in age from about 18 to 89 years and lived across 24 United States geographic areas. In the prospective study, participants were assigned to cohorts based on the clinical history participants reported in a screening survey and a study questionnaire. Mobile phlebotomists in the prospective study collected whole blood, serum and a nasopharyngeal or oropharyngeal swab from every participant. Additional blood draws and questionnaires over an approximately two-month period could optionally be provided by prospective study participants. Before DNA extraction, prospective study blood samples were shipped either frozen or at room temperature. From the cysteine up to the phenylalanine, the CDR3 has a length of 15 residues. The kept DNA is CDR3 alone, 45 bases in frame from the first base. Compared with germline, V lacks 1 base and J lacks 6 bases; bases without a gene match: 3. CDR1 and CDR2 were assigned from the germline V gene (reference sequence) as LNHDA and SQIVND.

The immunoSEQ Assay, a bias-controlled multiplex PCR, was used to amplify TCRbeta CDR3 regions from genomic DNA. From the authors' description of their analysis: The number of nucleated cells in each sample was estimated from the amplification of reference gene primers within the assay. To quantify the absolute abundance of each unique TCRbeta CDR3 rearrangement, sequence reads were collapsed and filtered. For each sample, productive Simpson clonality was calculated as the square root of Simpson's diversity index over productive rearrangements. The source is immuneACCESS, and TCRdb retained only in-frame sequences with V and J called. Part of the clones is not carried over; for the studies checked, unresolved V genes explain less than half of this, and the remainder is unexplained. The V and J calls and clone size are taken from that table; D and trimming were inferred from the DNA. The sample table lists about 230,000 clones, roughly nine tenths of them with a count of one. The ten largest clones represent 3% to 4% of the sample.

The source is a woman under 40 with acute COVID-19. Sequencing was performed on PBMCs or T cells enriched from blood (not recorded which). The chain couples TRBV19 to TRBJ2-1; 10 central bases correspond to TRBD1. For the CDR3, the sequence is CASSIGRTGGNEQFF. The nucleotide sequence is given as TGTGCCAGTAGTATAGGTCGGACAGGGGGCAATGAGCAGTTCTTC.